The 23 T cell receptor beta chains in this list originate from one sample, sequenced in a study of T-cell reconstitution after alpha-beta-depleted transplantation in children. Unique molecular identifiers were used to barcode this TCRbeta library. TCRdb reanalysed the PCR reads using MiXCR and keeps one entry per CDR3 protein. The table includes 360,000 or so distinct CDR3 sequences, roughly 20% detected once. This material consisted of PBMCs from the stem cell graft donor, taken from the stem cell graft. The receptors here all came from a human donor who donated a stem cell graft to a child with acute myeloid leukemia.

The chain carries TRBV29-1 and TRBJ2-5; D possibly corresponds to TRBD1 (6 bases). V lost 5 bases and J lost 1, with 20 bases in between. Germline V gene sequence: CDR1 SQVTM, CDR2 ANQGSEA. The CDR3 is 16 residues long. In DNA, the CDR3 is TGCAGCGTTAAGGGATATATACAGGGTTCCCAAGAGACCCAGTACTTC. Translating it yields CSVKGYIQGSQETQYF.

This clonotype was found a few times. The CDR3 loop is CASSLGDRRTTEAFF. CDR3 nucleotide sequence: TGTGCCAGCAGCTTGGGGGATAGGAGGACCACTGAAGCTTTCTTT. V is TRBV5-4 and J is TRBJ1-1; no clear D. CDR1 SGHNT and CDR2 YYREEE come from the germline V gene (reference sequence). Trimming pared 0 bases from V and 4 bases from J, leaving 13 bases between. The length of the CDR3 is 15 residues.

The J gene is TRBJ1-2, the V gene TRBV25-1, with 8 bases identical to TRBD1. Germline V CDR1 and CDR2: MGHDK, SYGVNS. This CDR3 contains 14 residues. J gave up 7 bases and V 7 bases, and 11 bases lay outside the gene matches. The DNA for the CDR3 is TGTGCCAGCATGATGACCGGGACAGGCGTTGGCTACACCTTC. Translated: CASMMTGTGVGYTF.

The rearrangement links TRBV7-2 to TRBJ1-1; D gene unclear. The CDR3 consists of 13 residues. Germline lookup yields CDR1 SGHTA and CDR2 FQGNSA. The V and J ends lost 2 bases and 3 bases respectively, with 7 bases between them. CDR3 loop: CASSLSAHTEAFF. The CDR3 DNA follows: TGTGCCAGCAGCTTAAGTGCCCACACTGAAGCTTTCTTT.

This clonotype was detected a few times. The chain is built from TRBV7-2 and TRBJ2-3; TRBD2 might be the D (6 bases). Trimming pared 5 bases from V and 5 bases from J, leaving 11 bases between. CDR1 is SGHTA and CDR2 is FQGNSA in the germline V gene. This CDR3 is built from 13 residues. Here the CDR3 DNA reads TGTGCCAGCAGCCGCGGGAAAGGAGATACGCAGTATTTT. Residues: CASSRGKGDTQYF.

On this clonotype: This could be a read error, since a much larger clone is one nucleotide away. The CDR3 carries no conserved terminal phenylalanine or tryptophan, so it likely arises from a read error. V usage is TRBV20-1 and J usage is TRBJ2-7; D is unresolved. V lost 3 bases, J lost 0 bases, and 9 bases lay in between. Germline V CDR1 and CDR2: DFQATT, SNEGSKA (reference sequence). The length of the CDR3 is 13 residues. Here the CDR3 DNA reads TGCAGTGCTAGGGACCCCCTCTCCTACGAGCAGTACCTC. This codes for CSARDPLSYEQYL.

This clonotype was detected a few times. The gene calls are TRBV12-3 or TRBV12-4 and TRBJ2-7, with TRBD2 matching 9 bases. J was trimmed by 0 bases and V by 7 bases; bases with no gene match: 10. This CDR3 contains 16 residues. The CDR3 loop is CASTLKLAGPSYEQYF. Written as DNA, the CDR3 is TGTGCCAGCACCCTTAAACTAGCGGGTCCCTCCTACGAGCAGTACTTC.

This sequence joins TRBV7-3 and TRBJ2-1; 12 bases are shared with TRBD2. The CDR3 loop spans 16 amino acids. CDR1 SGHTA and CDR2 FQGTGA come from the germline V gene. The ends lost 4 bases at V and 7 bases at J; junction bases unmatched: 8. Here the CDR3 reads CASSYYGLAGTNEQFF. DNA for the CDR3: TGTGCCAGCAGCTATTATGGACTAGCGGGAACAAATGAGCAGTTCTTC.

The V call is TRBV7-3, the J call TRBJ2-1; possible D gene TRBD2, 5 bases. Per germline, CDR1 SGHTA and CDR2 FQGTGA. Trimming shortened V by 2 bases and J by 9 bases, and 17 bases separated the two germline ends. The CDR3 loop spans 15 amino acids. In DNA, the CDR3 is TGTGCCAGCAGCTTAGGTGCCTATCGGCGGGTTGAGCAGTTCTTC. Its protein is CASSLGAYRRVEQFF. Looking up the rest from reference TRBV7-3 and TRBJ2-1 gives the full variable domain: GAGVSQTPSNKVTEKGKYVELRCDPISGHTALYWYRQSLGQGPEFLIYFQGTGAADDSGLPNDRFFAVRPEGSVSTLKIQRTERGDSAVYLCASSLGAYRRVEQFFGPGTRLTVL.

This clonotype was picked up many times. This chain uses TRBV5-1 with TRBJ2-7; TRBD1 matches 7 bases. This CDR3 spans 14 amino acids. J gave up 2 bases and V 4 bases, and 6 bases lay outside the gene matches. Looked up from germline, CDR1 is SGHRS and CDR2 is YFSETQ. CDR3 amino acids: CASSRVTGTYEQYF. In DNA form, the CDR3 reads TGCGCCAGCAGCAGGGTGACAGGGACCTACGAGCAGTACTTC.

V is TRBV7-2 and J is TRBJ2-3; tentatively, D is TRBD1 (5 bases). The CDR3 contains 15 residues. The germline V gene has CDR1 SGHTA and CDR2 FQGNSA. Trimming took off 2 bases at V and 0 bases at J, with 9 bases between the two ends. As DNA, the CDR3 is TGTGCCAGCAGCTTACAGGGAAGGAGCACAGATACGCAGTATTTT. Encoded protein: CASSLQGRSTDTQYF.

This clonotype was seen only a few times. This sequence joins TRBV10-2 and TRBJ1-5; perhaps TRBD1 as D (6 bases). CDR3 length equals 14 residues. Germline-derived CDR1 and CDR2 are WSHSY and SAAADI. Trimming removed 2 bases at V and 6 bases at J, with 11 bases between. For the CDR3, the DNA is TGCGCCAGCAGTGAGGAGACCAGGGGTCAGCCCCAGCATTTT. Translating gives CASSEETRGQPQHF.

Ten or more counts support this clonotype. The rearrangement uses TRBV10-3 and TRBJ2-3; D ambiguous. The germline V and J ends were trimmed by 1 base and 3 bases, with 5 bases remaining between them. The CDR3 covers 13 residues. Germline V CDR1 and CDR2: ENHRY, SYGVKD. Here the CDR3 reads CAISELGTDTQYF. CDR3 DNA: TGTGCCATCAGTGAGTTGGGTACAGATACGCAGTATTTT.

This sequence joins TRBV29-1 and TRBJ2-3; D remains ambiguous. CDR1 and CDR2 from the germline V gene are SQVTM and ANQGSEA. The CDR3 has 13 amino acids. The V end was cut by 6 bases, the J end by 7 bases, with 17 bases between. The CDR3 spells CSVLLPLTYTQYF. The CDR3 coding sequence is TGCAGCGTCCTCCTACCCTTAACTTATACGCAGTATTTT.

This chain connects TRBV12-3 or TRBV12-4 to TRBJ2-5; D remains unclear. CDR3 size: 12 residues. Trimming removed 8 bases from V and 4 bases from J, with 11 bases in between. The CDR3 loop is CASDLNGETQYF. CDR3 coding DNA: TGTGCCAGCGATTTGAATGGAGAGACCCAGTACTTC.

This clonotype was observed at least ten times. This chain joins TRBV5-5 and TRBJ2-1; the D is unclear. This CDR3 spans 14 amino acids. V was cut by 4 bases and J by 7 bases, with 15 bases left in between. Germline V gene lookup returns CDR1 SGHKS and CDR2 YYEKEE (reference sequence). The CDR3 sequence: CASSLYDRPNEQFF. The CDR3 nucleotides read TGTGCCAGCAGCCTGTACGACCGGCCTAATGAGCAGTTCTTC.

In this sample, this clonotype turned up a few times. The V gene is TRBV6-4, the J gene TRBJ2-1; no clear D. Per germline, CDR1 MRHNA and CDR2 SNTAGT. The germline V and J ends were trimmed by 7 bases and 0 bases, with 10 bases remaining between them. CDR3 length: 14 amino acids. The CDR3, as DNA: TGTGCCAGCACCCGGAGTGCCTCCTACAATGAGCAGTTCTTC. Residues: CASTRSASYNEQFF.

This chain joins TRBV20-1 and TRBJ2-1, with 10 bases aligning to TRBD2. The CDR3 extends over 15 amino acids. V shed 0 bases and J 6 bases; nucleotides not matched to a gene: 5. Germline V gene lookup returns CDR1 DFQATT and CDR2 SNEGSKA (reference sequence). This CDR3 is CSAREAGGPINEQFF. In DNA, the CDR3 is TGCAGTGCTAGAGAAGCGGGAGGGCCAATCAATGAGCAGTTCTTC.

This clonotype was found many times. The chain carries TRBV27 and TRBJ2-7, with TRBD1 as a possible D gene (6 bases). V was shortened by 2 bases and J by 2 bases, with 10 bases between the two germline ends. The CDR3 is made up of 14 amino acids. Germline V gene data show CDR1 as MNHEY and CDR2 as SMNVEV (reference sequence). DNA of the CDR3: TGTGCCAGCAGTTTAGCAGGGGTAGCCTACGAGCAGTACTTC. This codes for CASSLAGVAYEQYF.

This clonotype was seen a handful of times. The rearrangement links TRBV7-6 to TRBJ2-7, with a possible D match to TRBD2 (5 bases). This CDR3 comprises 12 residues. The V end lost 5 bases, the J end lost 7 bases, and 12 bases lay between the germline ends. Germline CDR1 SGHVS, CDR2 FNYEAQ. The CDR3 DNA reads TGTGCCAGCAGCCCAATGGGAGCGGAGCAGTACTTC. This codes for CASSPMGAEQYF.

The chain employs TRBV24-1 and TRBJ2-1; the D gene is possibly TRBD2 (6 bases). Germline-derived CDR1 and CDR2 are KGHDR and SFDVKD. This CDR3 is built from 19 residues. The DNA of the CDR3 is TGTGGGGCCAGTGATTTACCTATAGGACTAACCATGGCGCACAATGAGCAGTTCTTC. Protein sequence: CGASDLPIGLTMAHNEQFF.

This clonotype has just a few counts. V gene TRBV12-3 or TRBV12-4 combines with J gene TRBJ2-2; the D is unclear. This CDR3 spans 15 amino acids. V lost 5 bases and J 1 base, leaving 11 bases between the germline ends. The CDR3, as DNA: TGTGCCAGCAGTCCGAGACACATGAACACCGGGGAGCTGTTTTTT. This translates into CASSPRHMNTGELFF.

Turning to this clonotype: Lacking the conserved final phenylalanine or tryptophan, this CDR3 likely reflects a read error. The chain recombines TRBV12-3 or TRBV12-4 with TRBJ1-1; unclear D gene. CDR3 size: 12 residues. The ends were cut back, 5 bases at V and 4 bases at J, with 8 bases in the middle. The CDR3 region is CASSPGSTEAFS. CDR3 coding DNA: TGTGCCAGCAGTCCTGGATCCACTGAAGCTTTCTCT.